A single sample gave rise to the 3 T cell receptor beta chains below, sequenced in a study of shared clonotypes between healthy human individuals. Here immunoSEQ multiplex PCR was the method, and the copy in TCRdb shows in-frame clones only, minus some. The sample yields roughly 1,800,000 clones, around 96% seen once. Naive CD8 cells comprised CD45RO-negative, CCR7-positively selected cells, excluding terminally differentiated effector memory CD45RA+ cells. The sequenced material came from naive CD8+ T cells sorted from blood. The receptors come from a man aged 18 to 29 in good health.

A word on this clone: Mismatch with germline at one junction end may stem from a read error. The chain joins TRBV6-5 to TRBJ1-4; no reliable D call. This CDR3 spans 16 amino acids. Germline V gene data show CDR1 as MNHEY and CDR2 as SVGAGI. CDR3 loop: CASSYAVSRPNEKLLF. The CDR3 DNA reads TGTGCCAGCAGTTACGCGGTCTCCAGACCTAATGAAAAACTGCTTTTT.

This chain uses TRBV11-2 with TRBJ2-3; 13 bases align to TRBD2. The CDR3 has 17 residues. Germline V gene sequence: CDR1 SGHAT, CDR2 FQNNGV. Losses at the gene ends were 3 bases for V and 3 bases for J; bases not matched to a gene: 6. CDR3 amino acids: CASSFQPGLAGTDTQYF. Here the CDR3 DNA reads TGTGCCAGCAGCTTCCAACCGGGACTAGCGGGAACAGATACGCAGTATTTT. Supplemented by reference TRBV11-2 and TRBJ2-3, the full variable domain reads EAGVAQSPRYKIIEKRQSVAFWCNPISGHATLYWYQQILGQGPKLLIQFQNNGVVDDSQLPKDRFSAERLKGVDSTLKIQPAKLEDSAVYLCASSFQPGLAGTDTQYFGPGTRLTVL.

CDR3 region: CASSLGNPAYEQYF. The CDR3 region has the DNA TGCGCCAGCAGCTTGGGGAACCCGGCCTACGAGCAGTACTTC. The chain carries TRBV5-1 and TRBJ2-7; D uncertain. CDR3 length: 14 amino acids. The germline CDR1 and CDR2 sequences are SGHRS and YFSETQ. The V gene lost 0 bases and the J gene lost 2 bases, with 9 bases spanning the gap.